Listed below are T cell receptor beta chains from one sample, sequenced in a study of cytomegalovirus exposure and HLA in healthy donors. Clones were sequenced by immunoSEQ multiplex PCR, and TCRdb holds only the in-frame ones, with some missing. Of some 190,000 clones listed, around 80% were seen once; the top ten hold around 1.9%. Sequencing was carried out using PBMCs. All receptors come from a man aged 18 to 30 in good health and CMV-seronegative. CDR3s include the opening cysteine and the closing phenylalanine or tryptophan. The D gene is left open where the match is weak. Clone sizes are given selectively: once, few, many, or a class where the clone is expanded.

cdr3_nt,cdr3_aa,d_call,clone_size,v_call,j_call
TGTGCCAGCAGCCTCAAGGGACTTATCAACGAGCAGTACTTC,CASSLKGLINEQYF,NA,NA,TRBV7-2,TRBJ2-7
TGTGCCAGCAGCCGGGGACACAATAGCAATCAGCCCCAGCATTTT,CASSRGHNSNQPQHF,NA,NA,TRBV9,TRBJ1-5
TGTGCCAGCAGTACCCGGACAGGGGGGGATGAAAAACTGTTTTTT,CASSTRTGGDEKLFF,TRBD1,NA,TRBV28,TRBJ1-4
TGTGCCAGCAGTTATTCCAGGGGGCTCGGGCAGTTCTTC,CASSYSRGLGQFF,TRBD1,few,TRBV6-5,TRBJ2-1
TGTGCCAGCAGCAACGCCGGGGTGACCTCCTACGAGCAGTACTTC,CASSNAGVTSYEQYF,NA,NA,TRBV11-2,TRBJ2-7
TGTGCCAGCAGCCTTGACATCGCGGACAGACGACTCTCCTACGAGCAGTACTTC,CASSLDIADRRLSYEQYF,NA,NA,TRBV21-1,TRBJ2-7
TGTGCCAGCAGCTTTCCAGGGTGGTATGACACTGAAGCTTTCTTT,CASSFPGWYDTEAFF,NA,few,TRBV7-9,TRBJ1-1
TGTGCCATCAGAAACTCCGGGACAGGGGAGTCCGGGGAGCTGTTTTTT,CAIRNSGTGESGELFF,TRBD1,NA,TRBV10-3,TRBJ2-2
TGCGCCAGCAGCTCCAGGACGGAGGCTACCTACGAGCAGTACTTC,CASSSRTEATYEQYF,NA,NA,TRBV5-1,TRBJ2-7
TGTGCCAGCAGTTTTAGCGGGGGCGACCAAGAGACCCAGTACTTC,CASSFSGGDQETQYF,TRBD2,NA,TRBV25-1,TRBJ2-5
TGTGCCAGCTCACCACCGGGACAGGGTATAAGGGATTCACCCCTCCACTTT,CASSPPGQGIRDSPLHF,TRBD1,NA,TRBV18,TRBJ1-6
TGTGCCAGCAGCTTTCCAGGGAGGGCCTACGAGCAGTACTTC,CASSFPGRAYEQYF,TRBD2,NA,TRBV5-8,TRBJ2-7
TGTGCCAGCAGTTTGGGGGGGGGAGAGACCCAGTACTTC,CASSLGGGETQYF,TRBD2,NA,TRBV28,TRBJ2-5
TGTGCCAGCAGCGTGGACATCAATCAGCCCCAGCATTTT,CASSVDINQPQHF,NA,NA,TRBV5-4,TRBJ1-5
TGTGCTAGCAGCCGGGTATTTGGGAGCACAGATACGCAGTATTTT,CASSRVFGSTDTQYF,NA,NA,TRBV7-7,TRBJ2-3
TGTTCCAGCAGCGGTGGAGGGAGCGAGCAGTACTTC,CSSSGGGSEQYF,NA,NA,TRBV7-9,TRBJ2-7
TGCGCCAGCAGTCAATCGGGGACAGTCCGGCCGCGTGTCTACACCTTC,CASSQSGTVRPRVYTF,TRBD1,NA,TRBV23-1,TRBJ1-2
TGCAGCGTTGCGGTACGGGAACCCTACGAGCAGTACTTC,CSVAVREPYEQYF,NA,many,TRBV29-1,TRBJ2-7
TGTGCCAGCAGCGGGATGGACGGAGCAAAGGGGCGGGAGACCCAGTACTTC,CASSGMDGAKGRETQYF,NA,NA,TRBV9,TRBJ2-5
TGCGCCAGCAGCCCGACAGGGGGCCACTCACCCCTCCACTTT,CASSPTGGHSPLHF,TRBD1,NA,TRBV4-3,TRBJ1-6
TGTGCCAGGTCTCGGGGAGAGACCCAGTACTTC,CARSRGETQYF,NA,once,TRBV2,TRBJ2-5
TGTGCCATCAGTGAGCGGGACAGCCACTACACCTTC,CAISERDSHYTF,TRBD1,NA,TRBV10-3,TRBJ1-2
TGTGCCAGCAAATCAGGGGGCCATCGCTATGGCTACACCTTC,CASKSGGHRYGYTF,TRBD1,NA,TRBV27,TRBJ1-2
TGTGCCAGCAGCACGGGACTAGCGAAGATGCAGACCCAGTACTTC,CASSTGLAKMQTQYF,TRBD2,NA,TRBV7-2,TRBJ2-5
TGTGCCAGCAGCCACGGGACAAACTATGGCTACACCTTC,CASSHGTNYGYTF,NA,NA,TRBV14,TRBJ1-2
TGTGCCAGCAGCCCGAACCGGGACAGGGAAGGGGATACGCAGTATTTT,CASSPNRDREGDTQYF,TRBD1,NA,TRBV7-3,TRBJ2-3
TGCGCCAGCAGCCAAGATGTGGGGCAGGACACTGAAGCTTTCTTT,CASSQDVGQDTEAFF,NA,NA,TRBV4-3,TRBJ1-1
TGTGCCAGCAACTGGATCGGGAGGGCAAACACCTTC,CASNWIGRANTF,NA,NA,TRBV7-2,TRBJ1-2
TGTGCCAGCAGTGACCAAGACAGGGGTAGTAATCAGCCCCAGCATTTT,CASSDQDRGSNQPQHF,TRBD1,NA,TRBV6-4,TRBJ1-5
TGTGCCAGCAGCGTAGTGGCGGGTAGCTCCTACAATGAGCAGTTCTTC,CASSVVAGSSYNEQFF,NA,NA,TRBV9,TRBJ2-1
TGTGCCAGCAGTTACTCCGGGGATACGGAGGAGACTGAAGCTTTCTTT,CASSYSGDTEETEAFF,NA,few,TRBV6-5,TRBJ1-1
TGTGCCGTAACGGAAACCTCAGGTTGGGAGCAGTACTTC,CAVTETSGWEQYF,NA,NA,TRBV7-9,TRBJ2-7
TGCGCCGTCAGACAGGGCACGAACACTGAAGCTTTCTTT,CAVRQGTNTEAFF,TRBD1,NA,TRBV5-1,TRBJ1-1
TGTGCCAGTAGTCCCACCCCTCGGGACAGTAGGCACGAGCAGTACTTC,CASSPTPRDSRHEQYF,TRBD1,NA,TRBV19,TRBJ2-7
TGTGCCAGCAGCACCGGGACTAGCGGGACAGATACGCAGTATTTT,CASSTGTSGTDTQYF,TRBD2,NA,TRBV11-1,TRBJ2-3
TGTGCCAGTAGTGATAGCGGGGTTTCCTACAATGAGCAGTTCTTC,CASSDSGVSYNEQFF,TRBD2,NA,TRBV19,TRBJ2-1
TGTGCCAGCAGCGGGTTGGCCGGGGAGCTGTTTTTT,CASSGLAGELFF,NA,NA,TRBV27,TRBJ2-2
TGTGCCAGCAGCGCCAGTGGAGATTATGGCTACACCTTT,CASSASGDYGYTF,NA,NA,TRBV9,TRBJ1-2
TGTGCCACCAGCCGGGGACAGGGAGGTGAGCAGTTCTTC,CATSRGQGGEQFF,TRBD1,NA,TRBV15,TRBJ2-1
TGTGCCAGCAGACCGACAGGAGAGAGTTCACCCCTCCACTTT,CASRPTGESSPLHF,NA,NA,TRBV10-3,TRBJ1-6
TGCGCCAGCAGTTTATCTCCCTCCTACGAGCAGTACTTC,CASSLSPSYEQYF,NA,NA,TRBV5-1,TRBJ2-7
TGTGCCAGCAGAAATAGCGGGGGGAGCTCCTACAATGAGCAGTTCTTC,CASRNSGGSSYNEQFF,TRBD2,NA,TRBV7-6,TRBJ2-1
TGTGCCAGCAGTGCGCGGGGACTCTACGAGCAGTACTTC,CASSARGLYEQYF,NA,NA,TRBV2,TRBJ2-7
TGTGCCATCAGTGACCCCCGGGACAGCTACGAGCAGTACTTC,CAISDPRDSYEQYF,TRBD1,NA,TRBV6-5,TRBJ2-7
TGTGCCAGCAGCTCAGGACAGGGTACCTACGAGCAGTACTTC,CASSSGQGTYEQYF,TRBD1,NA,TRBV11-3,TRBJ2-7
TGCGCCAGCAGGCCACAGGGGGTTGGTGGCTACACCTTC,CASRPQGVGGYTF,TRBD1,once,TRBV10-2,TRBJ1-2
TGTGCCAGTAGTGACAGGGTCCCTTACGAGCAGTACTTC,CASSDRVPYEQYF,TRBD1,NA,TRBV19,TRBJ2-7
TGTGCCAGTAGTGGGGGGGAGACAGGGGGCTACAATGAGCAGTTCTTC,CASSGGETGGYNEQFF,TRBD1,NA,TRBV19,TRBJ2-1
TGTGCCAGCAGCCTAACAGGGGGCGCCAACTACGAGCAGTACTTC,CASSLTGGANYEQYF,TRBD1,NA,TRBV7-9,TRBJ2-7
TGTGCCAGCAGCGTAGGGGGAGGGAAGGACGAGCAGTACTTC,CASSVGGGKDEQYF,TRBD2,NA,TRBV9,TRBJ2-7
TGTGCCAGCAGTGAAGGGTTTTTTCGGACAGCGAACTATGGCTACACCTTC,CASSEGFFRTANYGYTF,NA,NA,TRBV2,TRBJ1-2
TGTGCCAGCAGTCTGCCGGGACTAGTCTCTGGGGCCAACGTCCTGACTTTC,CASSLPGLVSGANVLTF,TRBD2,NA,TRBV28,TRBJ2-6
TGTGCCAGCAGCGTAGGCGGGTCTAATTCACCCCTCCACTTT,CASSVGGSNSPLHF,NA,once,TRBV9,TRBJ1-6
TGTGCCAGCAGTCCGGGACAGGGAGGCAATCAGCCCCAGCATTTT,CASSPGQGGNQPQHF,TRBD1,few,TRBV27,TRBJ1-5
TGTGCCAGCAGACCCTCCGGGACAGGGGGCGGCGAGCAGTACTTC,CASRPSGTGGGEQYF,TRBD1,few,TRBV6-5,TRBJ2-7
TGCGCCAGCAGCCTCAGATGGCGGGGGGTCGCCAGTTTTATGGCCCTCCACTTT,CASSLRWRGVASFMALHF,NA,NA,TRBV4-3,TRBJ1-6
TGTGCCAGCAGTTCCGGGACAGGGGGCTTTGAAGCTTTCTTT,CASSSGTGGFEAFF,TRBD1,few,TRBV27,TRBJ1-1